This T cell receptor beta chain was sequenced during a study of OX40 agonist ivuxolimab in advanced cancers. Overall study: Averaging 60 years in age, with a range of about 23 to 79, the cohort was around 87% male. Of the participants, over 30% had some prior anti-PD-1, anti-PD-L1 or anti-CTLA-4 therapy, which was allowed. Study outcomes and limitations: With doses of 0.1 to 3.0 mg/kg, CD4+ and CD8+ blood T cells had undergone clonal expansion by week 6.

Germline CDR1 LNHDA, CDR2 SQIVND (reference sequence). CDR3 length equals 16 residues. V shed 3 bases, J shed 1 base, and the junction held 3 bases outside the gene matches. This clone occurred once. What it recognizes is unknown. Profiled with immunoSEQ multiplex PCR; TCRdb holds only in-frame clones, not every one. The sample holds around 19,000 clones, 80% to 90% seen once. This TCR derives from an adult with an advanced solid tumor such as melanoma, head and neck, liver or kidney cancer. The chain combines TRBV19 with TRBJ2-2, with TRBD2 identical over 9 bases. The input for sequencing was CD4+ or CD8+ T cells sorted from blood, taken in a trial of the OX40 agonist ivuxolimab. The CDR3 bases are TGTGCCAGTAGTATTTTAGCGGGGGTGAACACCGGGGAGCTGTTTTTT. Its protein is CASSILAGVNTGELFF.